This T cell receptor beta chain was retrieved from a study of T cell responses to AZD1222 COVID-19 vaccine. Study-wide context: Analysis merged second doses at about 4 or about 12 weeks. Study-level results: Spike-specific TCR breadth and depth went up after people got two AZD1222 doses. Samples come after the peak T cell response, not at day 14. The donor cohort was predominantly white British with a female majority, and clonal diversity may have been underestimated.

About this clone itself: Its antigen is unknown.

TCRdb's copy holds only in-frame clones and misses some; the assay was immunoSEQ multiplex PCR. The table lists 130,000 to 150,000 clones, around 90% of them singletons. This sample comprised peripheral blood, obtained on day 0 of AZD1222 vaccination. The origin of this receptor is an adult in good health.

CDR3 in DNA: TGTGCCAGCAGTTACGACAGGGCTAATCAGCCCCAGCATTTT. Protein product: CASSYDRANQPQHF. The chain uses TRBV6-6 and TRBJ1-5; 7 bases fit TRBD1. Per germline, CDR1 MNHNY and CDR2 SVGAGI (reference sequence). This CDR3 region has 14 residues. V shed 2 bases and J 4 bases; nucleotides not matched to a gene: 2.